The 5 T cell receptor beta chains below come from one sample, sequenced in a study of B cell selection in AIRE deficiency. CD4+CD127+ cells were sorted as the conventional CD4 T cells. TCRdb keeps only in-frame clones here, not all; method: immunoSEQ multiplex PCR. Of tens of thousands of clones listed, around 97% are singletons. Sequencing was done on a sample of conventional CD4+ T cells sorted from PBMCs. The receptors originated from a human donor with AIRE deficiency.

The chain carries TRBV7-8 and TRBJ2-2; 10 bases agree with TRBD2. The CDR3 runs 13 residues. Germline assignment: CDR1 SGHVS and CDR2 FQNEAQ. V was pared by 5 bases and J by 9 bases, with 3 bases of the junction left unmatched. CDR3: CASSQREGRELFF. Here the CDR3 DNA reads TGTGCCAGCAGCCAGCGGGAGGGCCGGGAGCTGTTTTTT.

This CDR3 is CASRPSGNSQETQYF. The DNA for the CDR3 is TGTGCCAGCAGACCTAGCGGAAACAGCCAAGAGACCCAGTACTTC. This chain links TRBV6-5 with TRBJ2-5; 7 bases align to TRBD2. With V trimmed by 6 bases and J by 1 base, 8 bases remained unmatched. This CDR3 has 15 amino acids. Per germline, CDR1 MNHEY and CDR2 SVGAGI.

This sequence joins TRBV7-2 and TRBJ2-5; 10 nucleotides match TRBD2. V shed 1 base, J shed 6 bases, and the junction held 14 bases outside the gene matches. In germline, CDR1 is SGHTA, CDR2 FQGNSA. CDR3 length equals 18 residues. For the CDR3, the DNA is TGTGCCAGCAGCTTAGGCCCCGGGGGAGCGGGAGGGCCGAAGACCCAGTACTTC. It codes for CASSLGPGGAGGPKTQYF.

The chain combines TRBV10-3 with TRBJ1-2, with D possibly being TRBD1 (5 bases). CDR3 length equals 14 residues. Trimming took 2 bases from V and 2 from J, leaving 9 bases between them. From germline, CDR1 is ENHRY and CDR2 SYGVKD. CDR3 nucleotide sequence: TGTGCCATCAGTGAGAGGGGCGCCAACTATGGCTACACCTTC. Its translation: CAISERGANYGYTF.

This chain links TRBV11-2 with TRBJ2-5; TRBD2 agrees at 8 bases. The CDR3 has 19 amino acids. Germline lookup yields CDR1 SGHAT and CDR2 FQNNGV. V was pared by 7 bases and J by 4 bases, with 23 bases of the junction left unmatched. The CDR3 here is CASTLGVAGTGGTRETQYF. CDR3 coding DNA: TGTGCCAGCACCTTGGGTGTAGCGGGAACGGGGGGTACACGAGAGACCCAGTACTTC.